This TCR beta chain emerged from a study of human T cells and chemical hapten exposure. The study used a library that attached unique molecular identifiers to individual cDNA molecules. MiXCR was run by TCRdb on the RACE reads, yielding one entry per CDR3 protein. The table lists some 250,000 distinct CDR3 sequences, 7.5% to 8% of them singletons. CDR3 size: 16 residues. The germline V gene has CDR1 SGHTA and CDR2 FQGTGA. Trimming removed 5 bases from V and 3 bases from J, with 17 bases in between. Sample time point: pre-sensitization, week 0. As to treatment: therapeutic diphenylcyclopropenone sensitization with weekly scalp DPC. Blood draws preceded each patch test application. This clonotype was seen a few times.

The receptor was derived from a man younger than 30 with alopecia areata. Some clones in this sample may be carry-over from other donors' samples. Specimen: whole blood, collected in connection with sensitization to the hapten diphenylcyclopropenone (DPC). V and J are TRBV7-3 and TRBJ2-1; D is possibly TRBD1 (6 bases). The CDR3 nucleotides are TGTGCCAGCAGCGTAGGGGAAGGACAGCGCTACAATGAGCAGTTCTTC. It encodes CASSVGEGQRYNEQFF.